Shown below are 8 T cell receptor beta chains from a single sample sequenced in a study of cytomegalovirus exposure and HLA in healthy donors. The PCR used 60 Vbeta and 13 Jbeta primers. The repertoire was sequenced with immunoSEQ multiplex PCR; TCRdb's copy has only in-frame clones and lacks some. This table has around 100,000 clones, about 59% appearing once. Sequencing used PBMCs. These receptors were collected from a man younger than 40 in good health and CMV-seropositive.

This clone was counted only a few times. This chain links TRBV21-1 with TRBJ1-6; TRBD1, as called in the table, went unchecked against the DNA. TRBV21-1 is reported as a pseudogene. This CDR3 is built from 16 residues. CDR3 region: CASSEDRGRYNSPLHF. In DNA, the CDR3 is TGTGCCAGCAGCGAGGACAGGGGGAGGTATAATTCACCCCTCCACTTT.

This chain connects TRBV19 to TRBJ1-2, with D unresolved. V dropped 3 bases and J dropped 1 base, with 6 bases sitting between them. Germline V CDR1 and CDR2: LNHDA, SQIVND (reference sequence). The CDR3 sequence is 13 residues long. This CDR3 is CASSIGNNYGYTF. The CDR3 DNA sequence: TGTGCCAGTAGTATTGGCAATAACTATGGCTACACCTTC.

The chain joins TRBV5-4 to TRBJ2-7, with 10 bases identical to TRBD2. This CDR3 spans 16 amino acids. Germline V gene lookup returns CDR1 SGHNT and CDR2 YYREEE (reference sequence). V dropped 0 bases and J dropped 1; count of bases not matched to a gene: 4. This CDR3 reads CASSLELAGVSYEQYF. Written as DNA, the CDR3 is TGTGCCAGCAGCTTGGAGCTAGCGGGGGTGTCCTACGAGCAGTACTTC.

The count of this clone is one. The gene calls are TRBV27 and TRBJ1-1, with D perhaps TRBD1 (6 bases). Germline loops: CDR1 MNHEY, CDR2 SMNVEV (reference sequence). Trimming left V 6 bases short and J 1 base short, with 15 bases between. This CDR3 is built from 15 residues. The CDR3 DNA is TGTGCCAGCAGGCGGACAGACATCTCGAACACTGAAGCTTTCTTT. Amino acids: CASRRTDISNTEAFF.

The genes are TRBV7-9 and TRBJ1-1; D is perhaps TRBD1 (5 bases). The CDR3 is made up of 12 amino acids. The V gene's germline CDR1 is SEHNR and CDR2 FQNEAQ (reference sequence). Trimming stripped 5 bases from V and 7 bases from J, with 11 bases between. In DNA form, the CDR3 reads TGTGCCAGCAGCCTGGACACGGATGAAGCTTTCTTT. Residues: CASSLDTDEAFF.

The genes are TRBV5-1 and TRBJ2-3; D uncertain. There are 14 residues in the CDR3. Trimming stripped 1 base from V and 4 bases from J, with 10 bases between. Looked up from germline, CDR1 is SGHRS and CDR2 is YFSETQ. CDR3 nucleotide sequence: TGCGCCAGCAGCTTGAAGTCAGCGCCAGATACGCAGTATTTT. This gives the protein CASSLKSAPDTQYF.

The chain couples TRBV4-1 to TRBJ2-3, with 9 bases lining up with TRBD1. From germline, CDR1 is MGHRA and CDR2 YSYEKL. This CDR3 is built from 19 residues. V lost 4 bases and J lost 4; bases outside the gene matches: 18. The CDR3 spells CASSPIRITGGQRADTQYF. CDR3 DNA: TGCGCCAGCAGCCCAATACGAATCACAGGGGGCCAACGGGCAGATACGCAGTATTTT.

V is TRBV10-3 and J is TRBJ2-5, with 9 bases that match TRBD1. This CDR3 is built from 15 residues. V lost 8 bases to trimming and J lost 3 bases; unmatched junction nucleotides: 10. The germline CDR1 and CDR2 sequences are ENHRY and SYGVKD. The CDR3 reads CAISARQGEKETQYF. The DNA of the CDR3 is TGTGCCATCTCGGCGCGACAGGGGGAAAAAGAGACCCAGTACTTC.